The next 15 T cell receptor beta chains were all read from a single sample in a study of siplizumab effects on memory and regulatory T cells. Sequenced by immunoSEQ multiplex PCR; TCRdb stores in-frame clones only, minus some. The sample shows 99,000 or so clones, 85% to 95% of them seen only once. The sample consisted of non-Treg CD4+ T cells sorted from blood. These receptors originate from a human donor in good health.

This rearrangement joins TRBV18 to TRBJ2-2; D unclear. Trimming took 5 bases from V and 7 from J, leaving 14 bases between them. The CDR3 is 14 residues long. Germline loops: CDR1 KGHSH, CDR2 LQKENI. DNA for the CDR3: TGTGCCAGCTCATATGGCCTAGAAGGCGGGGAGCTGTTTTTT. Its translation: CASSYGLEGGELFF.

Written as DNA, the CDR3 is TGCAGTGCTAGGAGGCCAGATACGCAGTATTTT. Its protein product is CSARRPDTQYF. The rearrangement links TRBV20-1 to TRBJ2-3; D remains unclear. The CDR3 extends over 11 amino acids. Trimming took 3 bases from V and 4 from J, leaving 5 bases between them. CDR1 and CDR2 (germline): DFQATT, SNEGSKA (reference sequence).

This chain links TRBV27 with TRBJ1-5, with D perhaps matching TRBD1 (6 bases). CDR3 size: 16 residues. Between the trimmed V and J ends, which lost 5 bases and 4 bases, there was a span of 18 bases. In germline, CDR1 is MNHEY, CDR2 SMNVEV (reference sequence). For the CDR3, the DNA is TGTGCCAGCAGTCTAATGATAGGACAGAAGAATCAGCCCCAGCATTTT. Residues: CASSLMIGQKNQPQHF.

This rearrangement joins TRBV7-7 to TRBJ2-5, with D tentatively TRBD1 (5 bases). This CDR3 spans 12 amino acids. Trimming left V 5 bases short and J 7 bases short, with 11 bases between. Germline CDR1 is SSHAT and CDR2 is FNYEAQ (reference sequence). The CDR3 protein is CASSPLDRTQYF. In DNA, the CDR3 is TGTGCCAGCAGCCCCCTAGACAGGACCCAGTACTTC. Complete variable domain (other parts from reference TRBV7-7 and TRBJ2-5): GAGVSQSPRYKVTKRGQDVTLRCDPISSHATLYWYQQALGQGPEFLTYFNYEAQPDKSGLPSDRFSAERPEGSISTLTIQRTEQRDSAMYRCASSPLDRTQYFGPGTRLLVL.

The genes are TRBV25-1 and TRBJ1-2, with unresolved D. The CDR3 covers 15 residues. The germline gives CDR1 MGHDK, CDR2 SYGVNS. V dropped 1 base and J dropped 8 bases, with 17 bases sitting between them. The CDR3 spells CASSELSDSARGYTF. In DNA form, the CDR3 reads TGTGCCAGCAGTGAATTATCGGACTCTGCTCGGGGCTACACCTTC.

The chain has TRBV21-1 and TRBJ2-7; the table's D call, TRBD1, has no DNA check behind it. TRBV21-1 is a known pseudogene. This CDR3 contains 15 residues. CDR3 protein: CASSKGSRDNYEQYF. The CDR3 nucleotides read TGTGCCAGCAGCAAAGGGAGCCGGGACAACTACGAGCAGTACTTC.

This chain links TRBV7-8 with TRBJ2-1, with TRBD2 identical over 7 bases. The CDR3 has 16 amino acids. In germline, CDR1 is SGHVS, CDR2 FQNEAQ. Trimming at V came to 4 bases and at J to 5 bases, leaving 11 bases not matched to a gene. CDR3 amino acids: CASSSRPGGSNNEQFF. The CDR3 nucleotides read TGTGCCAGCAGCTCGCGGCCGGGAGGCTCAAACAATGAGCAGTTCTTC.

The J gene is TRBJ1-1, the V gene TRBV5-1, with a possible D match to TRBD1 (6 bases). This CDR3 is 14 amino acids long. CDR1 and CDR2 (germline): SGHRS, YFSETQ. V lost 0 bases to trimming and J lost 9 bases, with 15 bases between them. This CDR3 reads CASSLDPGTIKAFF. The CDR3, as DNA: TGCGCCAGCAGCTTGGACCCCGGGACAATAAAAGCTTTCTTT.

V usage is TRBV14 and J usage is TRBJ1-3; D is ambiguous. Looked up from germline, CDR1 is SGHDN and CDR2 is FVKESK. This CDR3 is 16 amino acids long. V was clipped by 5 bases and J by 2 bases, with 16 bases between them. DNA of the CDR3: TGTGCCAGCAGCGGAGCCGGGCTTGATGCTGGAAACACCATATATTTT. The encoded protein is CASSGAGLDAGNTIYF. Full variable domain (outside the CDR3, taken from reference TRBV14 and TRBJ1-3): EAGVTQFPSHSVIEKGQTVTLRCDPISGHDNLYWYRRVMGKEIKFLLHFVKESKQDESGMPNNRFLAERTGGTYSTLKVQPAELEDSGVYFCASSGAGLDAGNTIYFGEGSWLTVV.

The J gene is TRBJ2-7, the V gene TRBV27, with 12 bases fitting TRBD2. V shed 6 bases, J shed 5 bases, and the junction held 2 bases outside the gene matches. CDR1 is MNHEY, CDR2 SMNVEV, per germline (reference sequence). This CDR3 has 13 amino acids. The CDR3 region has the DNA TGTGCCAGCAGATCTAGCGGGAGGGACGAGCAGTACTTC. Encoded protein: CASRSSGRDEQYF.

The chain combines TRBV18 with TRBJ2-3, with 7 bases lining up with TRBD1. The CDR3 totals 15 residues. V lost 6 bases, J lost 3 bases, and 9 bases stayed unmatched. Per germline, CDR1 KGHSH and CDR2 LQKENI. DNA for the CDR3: TGTGCCAGCTCGCGCGACAGGGTGGCAACAGATACGCAGTATTTT. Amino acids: CASSRDRVATDTQYF.

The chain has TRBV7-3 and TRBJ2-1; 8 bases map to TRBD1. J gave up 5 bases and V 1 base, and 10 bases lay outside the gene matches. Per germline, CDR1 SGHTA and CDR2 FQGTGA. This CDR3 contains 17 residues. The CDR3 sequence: CASSLISMDRVDNEQFF. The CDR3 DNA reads TGTGCCAGCAGCTTAATAAGTATGGACAGGGTTGACAATGAGCAGTTCTTC.

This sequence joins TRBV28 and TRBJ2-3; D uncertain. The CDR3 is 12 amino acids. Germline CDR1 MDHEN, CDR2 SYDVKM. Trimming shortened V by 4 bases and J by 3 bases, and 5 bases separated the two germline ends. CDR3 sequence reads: CASSSRTDTQYF. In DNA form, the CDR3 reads TGTGCCAGCAGTTCTCGGACAGATACGCAGTATTTT.

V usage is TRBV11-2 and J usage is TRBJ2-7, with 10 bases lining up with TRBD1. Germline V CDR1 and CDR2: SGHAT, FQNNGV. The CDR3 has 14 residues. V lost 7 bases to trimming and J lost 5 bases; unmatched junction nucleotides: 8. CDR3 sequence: CASTPSGTGDEQYF. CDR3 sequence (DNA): TGTGCCAGCACGCCCTCCGGGACAGGGGACGAGCAGTACTTC.

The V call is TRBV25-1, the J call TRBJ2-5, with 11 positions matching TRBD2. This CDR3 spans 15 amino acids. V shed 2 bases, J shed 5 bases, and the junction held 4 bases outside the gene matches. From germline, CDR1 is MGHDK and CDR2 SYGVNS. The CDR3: CASSEQASGRETQYF. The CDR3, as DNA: TGTGCCAGCAGTGAACAGGCTAGCGGGAGGGAGACCCAGTACTTC.